This T cell receptor beta chain appears in the sequencing data of a study of blood T cell repertoires in COVID-19. Overall study context: The study drew acute and convalescent COVID-19 samples from the United States, Italy and Spain.

The germline V and J ends were trimmed by 1 base and 0 bases, with 7 bases remaining between them. Germline assignment: CDR1 SEHNR and CDR2 FQNEAQ (reference sequence). The CDR3 sequence is 15 residues long. Assay: immunoSEQ multiplex PCR; the TCRdb copy retains only in-frame clones and omits some. The data contain 250,000 to 350,000 clones, around 90% of them singletons. The receptor's source is a man younger than 35 who had recovered from COVID-19. The sequenced material came from peripheral blood. The chain couples TRBV7-9 to TRBJ1-3; the D gene is possibly TRBD1 (5 bases). DNA for the CDR3: TGTGCCAGCAGCTTAGGACAGAGCTCTGGAAACACCATATATTTT. This sequence encodes CASSLGQSSGNTIYF.